These 15 T cell receptor beta chains were all obtained from the same sample, sequenced in a study of PD-1 blockade in classical Hodgkin lymphoma. All the patients suffered relapse after autologous stem cell transplantation, and brentuximab vedotin exposure differed. Negative selection with magnetic separation was used to purify CD4+ T cells from thawed PBMCs. Here immunoSEQ multiplex PCR was the method, and the copy in TCRdb shows in-frame clones only, minus some. This sample has about 15,000 clones, with just under 85% found just once. The specimen was CD4+ T cells from blood, collected at baseline. All receptors derive from a human donor with classical Hodgkin lymphoma.

The V call is TRBV5-1, the J call TRBJ2-3; 11 bases are shared with TRBD2. The CDR3 has 17 amino acids. CDR1 and CDR2 (germline): SGHRS, YFSETQ. The trim removed 3 bases at V and 0 bases at J, leaving 6 bases unmatched. The CDR3 spells CASSSGSGGASTDTQYF. CDR3 bases: TGCGCCAGCAGCTCGGGTAGCGGGGGGGCTAGCACAGATACGCAGTATTTT. The whole variable domain, filled in from reference TRBV5-1 and TRBJ2-3, reads KAGVTQTPRYLIKTRGQQVTLSCSPISGHRSVSWYQQTPGQGLQFLFEYFSETQRNKGNFPGRFSGRQFSNSRSEMNVSTLELGDSALYLCASSSGSGGASTDTQYFGPGTRLTVL.

This sequence joins TRBV5-6 and TRBJ1-4; 8 nucleotides align to TRBD1. V lost 0 bases to trimming and J lost 10 bases; unmatched junction nucleotides: 11. This CDR3 is 16 amino acids long. The germline V gene has CDR1 SGHDT and CDR2 YYEEEE. The CDR3 loop is CASSLGGRQGAGKLFF. The CDR3, as DNA: TGTGCCAGCAGCTTGGGCGGTCGGCAGGGGGCAGGAAAACTGTTTTTT.

V gene TRBV7-3 combines with J gene TRBJ2-3, with 7 bases aligning to TRBD2. The V and J ends lost 2 bases and 0 bases, in that order; junction bases with no gene match: 5. Germline loops: CDR1 SGHTA, CDR2 FQGTGA. This CDR3 has 16 residues. CDR3 amino acids: CASSLGLAASTDTQYF. For the CDR3, the DNA is TGTGCCAGCAGCTTAGGGCTAGCGGCTAGCACAGATACGCAGTATTTT.

In DNA form, the CDR3 reads TGTGCCAGCAGTTCACCCTGGACTGTAGAGAATGAGCAGTTCTTC. Translated, it gives CASSSPWTVENEQFF. V is TRBV28 and J is TRBJ2-1; possible D gene TRBD2, 5 bases. Germline V lookup: CDR1 MDHEN, CDR2 SYDVKM. The CDR3 spans 15 residues. V was clipped by 4 bases and J by 7 bases, with 17 bases between them.

The CDR3 coding sequence is TGTGCCAGTAGTTTCGATCTTTGGGGGCCCAACACCGGGGAGCTGTTTTTT. This codes for CASSFDLWGPNTGELFF. The gene calls are TRBV19 and TRBJ2-2, with D possibly TRBD1 on 6 matching bases. Between the trimmed V and J ends, which lost 5 bases and 2 bases, there was a span of 18 bases. Looked up from germline, CDR1 is LNHDA and CDR2 is SQIVND (reference sequence). The CDR3 loop spans 17 amino acids.

The CDR3: CASSDGTPLFSEAFF. The CDR3 DNA reads TGTGCCAGCAGCGACGGGACTCCCCTTTTTTCTGAAGCTTTCTTT. The V and J genes are TRBV7-9 and TRBJ1-1, with D possibly TRBD1 on 5 matching bases. Trimming took 5 bases from V and 6 from J, leaving 19 bases between them. The CDR3 runs 15 residues. Germline V CDR1 and CDR2: SEHNR, FQNEAQ (reference sequence).

This clone was seen a few times. The chain recombines TRBV13 with TRBJ1-6; D gene uncertain. Germline V CDR1 and CDR2: PRHDT, FYEKMQ (reference sequence). There are 14 residues in the CDR3. Trimming shortened V by 7 bases and J by 7 bases, and 14 bases separated the two germline ends. CDR3 sequence (DNA): TGTGCCAGCATACGTCGGGGATGGAATTCACCCCTCCACTTT. Amino acid sequence: CASIRRGWNSPLHF.

V is TRBV11-2 and J is TRBJ2-5; D possibly corresponds to TRBD1 (7 bases). V was cut by 6 bases and J by 4 bases, with 15 bases left in between. CDR1 is SGHAT, CDR2 FQNNGV, per germline. This CDR3 is built from 14 residues. This CDR3 is CASSSNRGGETQYF. CDR3 nucleotide sequence: TGTGCCAGCAGTTCAAACAGGGGAGGAGAGACCCAGTACTTC.

This clone was counted a few times. The V and J genes are TRBV9 and TRBJ1-6; a possible D gene is TRBD1 (5 bases). Trimming left V 0 bases short and J 9 bases short, with 16 bases between. Germline V CDR1 and CDR2: SGDLS, YYNGEE. The CDR3 has 16 residues. This CDR3 is CASSVARGGVGSPLHF. CDR3 sequence (DNA): TGTGCCAGCAGCGTAGCTCGGGGAGGGGTGGGTTCACCCCTCCACTTT.

The chain is built from TRBV11-2 and TRBJ2-1; 10 bases are shared with TRBD2. This CDR3 contains 14 residues. Per the germline V gene, CDR1 is SGHAT and CDR2 is FQNNGV. J was trimmed by 6 bases and V by 2 bases; bases with no gene match: 1. CDR3: CASSLRLAGNEQFF. In DNA, the CDR3 is TGTGCCAGCAGCTTACGACTAGCGGGCAATGAGCAGTTCTTC.

CDR3 bases: TGTGCCAGCTCACCACGGAGGCGGGAGGGCCAAGAGACCCAGTACTTC. As protein: CASSPRRREGQETQYF. This chain links TRBV18 with TRBJ2-5; TRBD2 aligns across 9 bases. After removal of 1 base from V and 1 base from J, the junction contained 4 bases not matched to a gene. The CDR3 contains 16 residues. Germline V gene sequence: CDR1 KGHSH, CDR2 LQKENI.

The chain uses TRBV4-1 and TRBJ2-7; possibly TRBD1 for D (5 bases). Trimming shortened V by 4 bases and J by 3 bases, and 13 bases separated the two germline ends. This CDR3 comprises 14 residues. Germline-derived CDR1 and CDR2 are MGHRA and YSYEKL. CDR3 in amino acids: CASSRETVDYEQYF. CDR3 DNA: TGCGCCAGCAGCCGTGAGACAGTCGACTACGAGCAGTACTTC.

The chain links TRBV11-1 to TRBJ2-5; the D gene could be TRBD1 or TRBD2 (6 bases each). CDR3 length equals 15 residues. Germline V gene data show CDR1 as SGHAT and CDR2 as FQDESV (reference sequence). V lost 1 base to trimming and J lost 0 bases, with 9 bases between them. The CDR3 loop reads CASSLVGGHQETQYF. The CDR3 DNA reads TGTGCCAGCAGCTTAGTAGGGGGGCACCAAGAGACCCAGTACTTC.

The V gene is TRBV6-4, the J gene TRBJ1-1; D gene unclear. CDR3 length: 13 residues. Germline values: CDR1 MRHNA, CDR2 SNTAGT. V gave up 4 bases and J gave up 3 bases, with 9 bases separating them. This CDR3 is CASSVKGDTEAFF. In DNA form, the CDR3 reads TGTGCCAGCAGTGTGAAGGGCGACACTGAAGCTTTCTTT.

This chain links TRBV4-1 with TRBJ2-1; D might be TRBD2 (6 bases). Germline CDR1 and CDR2: MGHRA and YSYEKL. With 0 bases removed from V and 0 bases from J, the gap between germline ends came to 15 bases. The CDR3 extends over 18 amino acids. The CDR3 DNA sequence: TGCGCCAGCAGCCAAGAGGGTAGCGGAACTTTCTCCTACAATGAGCAGTTCTTC. It yields the protein CASSQEGSGTFSYNEQFF.